The clone carrying this TCR beta chain was seen a few times. The ends lost 6 bases at V and 3 bases at J; junction bases unmatched: 10. The CDR3 loop spans 18 amino acids. The germline V gene has CDR1 KGHSH and CDR2 LQKENI. This specimen belongs to a study of blood T cell repertoires in COVID-19. TCRdb keeps only in-frame clones here, not all; method: immunoSEQ multiplex PCR. The table lists under 200,000 clones, 84% of them singletons. This sequence was found in a woman of 80 years or more with COVID-19, enrolled during active disease. The material sequenced was peripheral blood. V usage is TRBV18 and J usage is TRBJ2-2, with 13 nucleotides matching TRBD2. The CDR3 loop reads CASSLTSGGPSDTGELFF. The CDR3 coding sequence is TGTGCCAGCTCCCTGACTAGCGGGGGGCCCTCCGACACCGGGGAGCTGTTTTTT.